The present TCR beta chain was sequenced within a study of spatial heterogeneity in lung cancer. Indicated time point: blood at routine non-recurrence follow-up after resection. This clonotype was recorded many times. In the library, each TCR cDNA molecule bore its own unique molecular identifier. From the 5' RACE reads, TCRdb called clonotypes with MiXCR, one entry per CDR3 protein. The table lists approximately 39,000 distinct CDR3 sequences, just over 7.5% of them singletons. This specimen was PBMCs, taken at follow-up. This sequence was found in a male donor with early-stage non-small cell lung cancer.

The CDR3 is CSARDWFGGGILETQYF. The CDR3 DNA sequence: TGCAGTGCTAGAGATTGGTTCGGCGGGGGGATTTTAGAGACCCAGTACTTC. The J gene is TRBJ2-5, the V gene TRBV20-1; 8 positions match TRBD2. CDR1 and CDR2 (germline): DFQATT, SNEGSKA (reference sequence). CDR3 size: 17 residues. Germline trimming cut 0 bases from V and 4 bases from J; bases unmatched to any gene: 13.